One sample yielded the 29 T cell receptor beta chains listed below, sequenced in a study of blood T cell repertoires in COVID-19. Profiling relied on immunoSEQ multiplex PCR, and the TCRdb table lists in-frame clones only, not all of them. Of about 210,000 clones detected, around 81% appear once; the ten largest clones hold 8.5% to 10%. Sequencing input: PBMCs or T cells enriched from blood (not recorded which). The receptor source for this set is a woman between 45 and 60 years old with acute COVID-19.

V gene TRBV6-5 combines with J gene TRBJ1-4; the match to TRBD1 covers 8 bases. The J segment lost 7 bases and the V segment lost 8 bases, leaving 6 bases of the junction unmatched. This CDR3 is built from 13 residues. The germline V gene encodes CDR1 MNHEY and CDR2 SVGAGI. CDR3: CASERTGFEKLFF. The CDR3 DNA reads TGTGCCAGCGAACGGACAGGGTTTGAAAAACTGTTTTTT.

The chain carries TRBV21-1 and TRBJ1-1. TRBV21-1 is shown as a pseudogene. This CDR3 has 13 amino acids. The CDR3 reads CASSGGSDTEAFF. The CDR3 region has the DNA TGTGCCAGCAGCGGGGGGTCGGACACTGAAGCTTTCTTT.

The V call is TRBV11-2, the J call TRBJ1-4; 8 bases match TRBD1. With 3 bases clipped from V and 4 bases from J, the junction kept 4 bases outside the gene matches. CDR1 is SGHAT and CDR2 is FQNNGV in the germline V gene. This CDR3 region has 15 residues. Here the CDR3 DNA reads TGTGCCAGCAGCTTTCTGGGACAGGTTAATGAAAAACTGTTTTTT. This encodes CASSFLGQVNEKLFF.

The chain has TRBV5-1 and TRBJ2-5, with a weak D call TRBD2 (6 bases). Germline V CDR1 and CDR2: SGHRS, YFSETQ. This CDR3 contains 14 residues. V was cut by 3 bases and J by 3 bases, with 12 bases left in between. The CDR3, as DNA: TGCGCCAGCAGCTATGGGGGGACGGAAGAGACCCAGTACTTC. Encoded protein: CASSYGGTEETQYF.

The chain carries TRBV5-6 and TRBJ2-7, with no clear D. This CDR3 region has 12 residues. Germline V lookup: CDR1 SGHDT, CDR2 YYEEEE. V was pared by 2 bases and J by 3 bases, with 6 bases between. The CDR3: CASSFPGYEQYF. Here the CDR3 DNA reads TGTGCCAGCAGCTTTCCAGGCTACGAGCAGTACTTC.

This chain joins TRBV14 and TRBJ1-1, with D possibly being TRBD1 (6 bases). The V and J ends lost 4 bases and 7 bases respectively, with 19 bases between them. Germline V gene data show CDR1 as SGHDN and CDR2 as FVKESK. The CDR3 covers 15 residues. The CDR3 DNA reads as TGTGCCAGCAGCCTCATTGTGGGGGCCAGGCGTGAAGCTTTCTTT. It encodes CASSLIVGARREAFF.

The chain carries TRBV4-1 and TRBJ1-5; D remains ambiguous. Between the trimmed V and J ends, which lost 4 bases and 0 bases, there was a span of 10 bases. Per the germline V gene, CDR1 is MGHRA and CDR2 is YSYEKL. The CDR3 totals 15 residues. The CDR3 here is CASSPPGNSNQPQHF. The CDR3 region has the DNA TGCGCCAGCAGCCCACCGGGAAATAGCAATCAGCCCCAGCATTTT.

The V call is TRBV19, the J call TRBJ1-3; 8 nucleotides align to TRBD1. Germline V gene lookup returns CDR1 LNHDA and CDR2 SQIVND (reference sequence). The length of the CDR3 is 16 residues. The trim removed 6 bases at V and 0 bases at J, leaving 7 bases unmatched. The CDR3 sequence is CASSRTGSFSGNTIYF. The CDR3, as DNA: TGTGCCAGTAGCCGGACAGGGAGCTTCTCTGGAAACACCATATATTTT.

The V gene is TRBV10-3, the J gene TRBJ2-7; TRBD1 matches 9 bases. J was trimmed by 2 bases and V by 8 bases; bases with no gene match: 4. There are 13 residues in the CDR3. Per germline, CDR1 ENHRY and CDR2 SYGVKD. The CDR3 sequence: CAISGTGTYEQYF. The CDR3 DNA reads TGTGCCATCTCCGGGACAGGGACCTACGAGCAGTACTTC.

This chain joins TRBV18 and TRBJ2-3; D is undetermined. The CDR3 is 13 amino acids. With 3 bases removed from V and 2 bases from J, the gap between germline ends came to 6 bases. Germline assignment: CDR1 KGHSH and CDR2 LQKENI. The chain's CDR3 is CASSPSLTDTQYF. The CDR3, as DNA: TGTGCCAGCTCACCCTCCCTCACAGATACGCAGTATTTT.

The CDR3 bases are TGTGCCAGCAGCGTACAGGGGGCGCGGAACACTGAAGCTTTCTTT. As protein: CASSVQGARNTEAFF. The chain has TRBV7-9 and TRBJ1-1; TRBD1 matches at 9 bases. V shed 5 bases, J shed 1 base, and the junction held 5 bases outside the gene matches. This CDR3 spans 15 amino acids. Germline V gene lookup returns CDR1 SEHNR and CDR2 FQNEAQ (reference sequence).

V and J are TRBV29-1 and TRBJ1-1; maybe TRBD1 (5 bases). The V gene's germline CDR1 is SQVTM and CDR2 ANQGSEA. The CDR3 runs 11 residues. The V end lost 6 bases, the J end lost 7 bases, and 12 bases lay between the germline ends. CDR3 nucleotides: TGCAGCGTCCGGACGGGGGGTGAAGCTTTCTTT. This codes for CSVRTGGEAFF.

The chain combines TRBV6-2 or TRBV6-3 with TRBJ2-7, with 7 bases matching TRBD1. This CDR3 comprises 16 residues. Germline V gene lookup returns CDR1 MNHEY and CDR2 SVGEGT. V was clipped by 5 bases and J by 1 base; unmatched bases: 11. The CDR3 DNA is TGTGCCAGCAGTACTCCGGGACAGTTCAATTCCTACGAGCAGTACTTC. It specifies CASSTPGQFNSYEQYF.

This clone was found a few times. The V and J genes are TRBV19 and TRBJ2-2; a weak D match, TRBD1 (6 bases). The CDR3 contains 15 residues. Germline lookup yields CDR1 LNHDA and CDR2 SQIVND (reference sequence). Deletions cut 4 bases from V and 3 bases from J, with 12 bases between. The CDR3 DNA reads TGTGCCAGTAGTACCAACCAGGGGTACACCGGGGAGCTGTTTTTT. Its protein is CASSTNQGYTGELFF.

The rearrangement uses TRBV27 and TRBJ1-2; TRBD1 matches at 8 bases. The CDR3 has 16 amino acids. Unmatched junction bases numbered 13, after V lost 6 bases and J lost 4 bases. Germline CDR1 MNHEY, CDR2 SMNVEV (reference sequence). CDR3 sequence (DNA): TGTGCCAGCAGCTACAAGGGGACAGGTATTACCTATGGCTACACCTTC. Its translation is CASSYKGTGITYGYTF.

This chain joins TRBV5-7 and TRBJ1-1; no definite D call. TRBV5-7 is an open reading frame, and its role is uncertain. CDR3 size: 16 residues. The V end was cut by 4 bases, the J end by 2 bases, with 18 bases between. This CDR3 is CASSERITQVNTEAFF. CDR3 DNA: TGTGCCAGCAGCGAACGGATCACGCAGGTTAACACTGAAGCTTTCTTT.

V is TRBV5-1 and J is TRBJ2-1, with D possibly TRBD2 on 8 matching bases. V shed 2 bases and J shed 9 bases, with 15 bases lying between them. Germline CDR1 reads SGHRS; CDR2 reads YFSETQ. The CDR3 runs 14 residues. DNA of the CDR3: TGCGCCAGCAGCTTTAGCGGGGAGGGGGCTGAGCAGTTCTTC. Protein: CASSFSGEGAEQFF.

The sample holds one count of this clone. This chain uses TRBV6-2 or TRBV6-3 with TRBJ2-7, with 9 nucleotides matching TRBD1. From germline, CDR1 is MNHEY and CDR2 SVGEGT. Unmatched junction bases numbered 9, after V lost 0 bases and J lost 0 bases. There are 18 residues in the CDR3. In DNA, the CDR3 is TGTGCCAGCAGTTACTCGAAGCATGGGACAGGGCTCTCCTACGAGCAGTACTTC. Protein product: CASSYSKHGTGLSYEQYF.

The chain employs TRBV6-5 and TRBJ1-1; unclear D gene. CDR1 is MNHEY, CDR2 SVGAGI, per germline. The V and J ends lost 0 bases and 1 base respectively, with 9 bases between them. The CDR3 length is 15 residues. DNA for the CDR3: TGTGCCAGCAGTTACTCGACCAGGCCGAACACTGAAGCTTTCTTT. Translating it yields CASSYSTRPNTEAFF.

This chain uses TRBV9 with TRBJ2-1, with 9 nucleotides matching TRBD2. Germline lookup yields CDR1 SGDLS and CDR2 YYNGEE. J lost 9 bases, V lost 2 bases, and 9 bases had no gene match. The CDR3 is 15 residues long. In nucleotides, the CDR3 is TGTGCCAGCAGCGTCGTGGGTAGCGGGAGTGGTGAGCAGTTCTTC. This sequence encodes CASSVVGSGSGEQFF.

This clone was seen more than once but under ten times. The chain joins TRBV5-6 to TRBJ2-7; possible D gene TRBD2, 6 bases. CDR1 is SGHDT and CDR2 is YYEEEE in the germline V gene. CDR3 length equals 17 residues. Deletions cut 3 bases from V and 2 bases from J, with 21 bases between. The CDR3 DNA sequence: TGTGCCAGCAGCTCCCAGAAGAACCGGGACTTCGCCTACGAGCAGTACTTC. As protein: CASSSQKNRDFAYEQYF.

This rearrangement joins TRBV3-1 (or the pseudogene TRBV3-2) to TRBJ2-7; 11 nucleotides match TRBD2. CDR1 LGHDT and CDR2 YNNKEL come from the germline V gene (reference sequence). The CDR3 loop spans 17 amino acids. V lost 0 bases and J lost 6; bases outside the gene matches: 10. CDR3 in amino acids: CASSQDRLAGGSGEQYF. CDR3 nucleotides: TGTGCCAGCAGCCAAGATCGGCTAGCGGGGGGTTCGGGCGAGCAGTACTTC.

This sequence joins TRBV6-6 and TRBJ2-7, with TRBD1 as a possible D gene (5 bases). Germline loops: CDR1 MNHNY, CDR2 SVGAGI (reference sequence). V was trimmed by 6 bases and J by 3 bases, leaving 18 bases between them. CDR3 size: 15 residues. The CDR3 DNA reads TGTGCCAGCAGAACCGACGGGTTAGGGGTCTACGAGCAGTACTTC. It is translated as CASRTDGLGVYEQYF.

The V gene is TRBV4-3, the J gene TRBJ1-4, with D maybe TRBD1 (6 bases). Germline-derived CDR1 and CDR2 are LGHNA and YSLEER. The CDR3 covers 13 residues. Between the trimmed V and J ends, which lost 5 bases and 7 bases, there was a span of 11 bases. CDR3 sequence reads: CASSSRGGEKLFF. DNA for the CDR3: TGCGCCAGCAGCTCCAGGGGTGGTGAAAAACTGTTTTTT.

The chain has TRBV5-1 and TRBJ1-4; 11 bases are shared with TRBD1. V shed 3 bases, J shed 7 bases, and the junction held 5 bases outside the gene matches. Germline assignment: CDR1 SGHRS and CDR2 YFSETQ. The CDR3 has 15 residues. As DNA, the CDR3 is TGCGCCAGCAGCTCCGGGACAGGGGGTAGTGAAAAACTGTTTTTT. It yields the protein CASSSGTGGSEKLFF.

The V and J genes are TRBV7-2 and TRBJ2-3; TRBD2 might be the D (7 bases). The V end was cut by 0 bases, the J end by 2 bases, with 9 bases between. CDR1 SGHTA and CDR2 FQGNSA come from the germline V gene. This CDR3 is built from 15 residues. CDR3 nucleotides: TGTGCCAGCAGCTTAGCGGGGGGGCCCACAGATACGCAGTATTTT. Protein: CASSLAGGPTDTQYF. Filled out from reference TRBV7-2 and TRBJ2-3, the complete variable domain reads GAGVSQSPSNKVTEKGKDVELRCDPISGHTALYWYRQSLGQGLEFLIYFQGNSAPDKSGLPSDRFSAERTGGSVSTLTIQRTQQEDSAVYLCASSLAGGPTDTQYFGPGTRLTVL.

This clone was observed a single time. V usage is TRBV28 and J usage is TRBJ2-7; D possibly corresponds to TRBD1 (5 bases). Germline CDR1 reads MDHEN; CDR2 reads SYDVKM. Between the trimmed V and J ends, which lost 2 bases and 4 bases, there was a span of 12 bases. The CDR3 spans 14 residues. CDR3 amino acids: CASSLPDTEYEQYF. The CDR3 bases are TGTGCCAGCAGTTTACCGGACACCGAATACGAGCAGTACTTC.

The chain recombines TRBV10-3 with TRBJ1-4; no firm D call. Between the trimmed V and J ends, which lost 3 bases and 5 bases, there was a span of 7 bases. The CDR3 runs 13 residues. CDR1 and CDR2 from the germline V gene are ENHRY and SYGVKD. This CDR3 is CAISDAQNEKLFF. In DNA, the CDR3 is TGTGCCATCAGTGATGCACAGAATGAAAAACTGTTTTTT.

The CDR3 loop reads CATGFGGVTDTQYF. The CDR3, as DNA: TGTGCCACCGGGTTTGGGGGGGTCACAGATACGCAGTATTTT. The chain carries TRBV15 and TRBJ2-3; TRBD2 matches at 7 bases. V was clipped by 8 bases and J by 2 bases; unmatched bases: 7. Per germline, CDR1 LNHNV and CDR2 YYDKDF (reference sequence). The CDR3 covers 14 residues.